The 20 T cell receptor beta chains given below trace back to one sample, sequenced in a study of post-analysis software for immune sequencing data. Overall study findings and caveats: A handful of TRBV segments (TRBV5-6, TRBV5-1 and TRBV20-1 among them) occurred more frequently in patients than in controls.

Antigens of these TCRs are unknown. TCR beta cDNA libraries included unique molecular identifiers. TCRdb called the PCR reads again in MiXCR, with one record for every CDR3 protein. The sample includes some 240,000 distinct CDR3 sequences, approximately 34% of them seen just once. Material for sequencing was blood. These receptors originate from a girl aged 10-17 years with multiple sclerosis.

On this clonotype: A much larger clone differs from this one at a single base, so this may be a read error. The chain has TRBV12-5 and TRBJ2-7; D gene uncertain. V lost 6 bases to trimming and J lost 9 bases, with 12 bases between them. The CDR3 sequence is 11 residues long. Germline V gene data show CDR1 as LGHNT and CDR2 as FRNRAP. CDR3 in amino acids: CASGRPPGQYF. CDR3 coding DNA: TGTGCTAGTGGCCGTCCTCCAGGGCAGTACTTC.

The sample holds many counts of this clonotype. CDR3 in amino acids: CASSEGRGASYEQYF. In DNA, the CDR3 is TGTGCCAGCAGTGAAGGGAGAGGAGCCTCCTACGAGCAGTACTTC. The chain couples TRBV2 to TRBJ2-7, with D unclear. V was trimmed by 1 base and J by 0 bases, leaving 10 bases between them. The germline V gene encodes CDR1 SNHLY and CDR2 FYNNEI. CDR3 length: 15 residues.

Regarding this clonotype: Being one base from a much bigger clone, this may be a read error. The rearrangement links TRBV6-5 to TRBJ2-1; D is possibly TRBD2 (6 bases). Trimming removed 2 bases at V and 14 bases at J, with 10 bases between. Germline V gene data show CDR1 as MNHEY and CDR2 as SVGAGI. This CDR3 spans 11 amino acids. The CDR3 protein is CASSYGASEFF. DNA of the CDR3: TGTGCCAGCAGTTACGGGGCTAGCGAGTTCTTC.

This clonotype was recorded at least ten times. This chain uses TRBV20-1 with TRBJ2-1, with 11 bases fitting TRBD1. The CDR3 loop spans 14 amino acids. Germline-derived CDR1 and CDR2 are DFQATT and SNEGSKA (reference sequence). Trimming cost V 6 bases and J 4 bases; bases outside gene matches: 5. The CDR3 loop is CSARTGGRYNEQFF. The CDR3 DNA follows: TGCAGTGCGAGGACAGGGGGCAGGTACAATGAGCAGTTCTTC.

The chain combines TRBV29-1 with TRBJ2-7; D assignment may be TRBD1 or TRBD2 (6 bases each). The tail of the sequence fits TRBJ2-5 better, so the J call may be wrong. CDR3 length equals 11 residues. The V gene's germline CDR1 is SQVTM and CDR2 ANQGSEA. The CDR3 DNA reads TGCAGCGTTGCTAAGGGGGGGACCCAGTACTTC. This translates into CSVAKGGTQYF.

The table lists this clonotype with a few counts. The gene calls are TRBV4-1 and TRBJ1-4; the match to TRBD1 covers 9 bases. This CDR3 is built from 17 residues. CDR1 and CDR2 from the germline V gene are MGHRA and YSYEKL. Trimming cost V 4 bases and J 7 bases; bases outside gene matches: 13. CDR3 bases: TGCGCCAGCAGCCTCACCTACGTACAGGGGGCTGGTGAAAAACTGTTTTTT. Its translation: CASSLTYVQGAGEKLFF.

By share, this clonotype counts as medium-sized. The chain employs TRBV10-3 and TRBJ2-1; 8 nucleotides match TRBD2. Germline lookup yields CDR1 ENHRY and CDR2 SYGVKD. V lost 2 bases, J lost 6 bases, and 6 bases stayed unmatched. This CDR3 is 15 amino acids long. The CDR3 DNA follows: TGTGCCATCAGTGAGAACGGGGGGGCATCCAATGAGCAGTTCTTC. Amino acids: CAISENGGASNEQFF.

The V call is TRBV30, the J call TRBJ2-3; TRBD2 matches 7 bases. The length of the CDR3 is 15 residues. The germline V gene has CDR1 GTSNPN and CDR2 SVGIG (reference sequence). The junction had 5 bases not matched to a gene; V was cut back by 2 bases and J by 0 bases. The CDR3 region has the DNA TGTGCCTGGAGTAGCGGGACCACTAGCACAGATACGCAGTATTTT. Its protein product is CAWSSGTTSTDTQYF.

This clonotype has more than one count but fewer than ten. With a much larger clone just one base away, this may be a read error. CDR3 protein: CASRFSDDSSYNEQYF. CDR3 DNA sequence: TGCGCCAGCCGGTTCAGCGACGACTCTTCCTACAATGAGCAGTACTTC. This chain links TRBV4-1 with TRBJ2-5; D call uncertain. This CDR3 has 16 residues. Germline V CDR1 and CDR2: MGHRA, YSYEKL. The V end lost 8 bases, the J end lost 11 bases, and 30 bases lay between the germline ends.

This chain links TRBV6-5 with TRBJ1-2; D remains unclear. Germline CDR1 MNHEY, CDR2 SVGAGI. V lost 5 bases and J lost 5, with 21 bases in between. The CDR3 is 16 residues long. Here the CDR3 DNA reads TGTGCCAGCAGTCCCCTCGAGTCCGGGGTATGGTATGGCTACACCTTC. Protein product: CASSPLESGVWYGYTF.

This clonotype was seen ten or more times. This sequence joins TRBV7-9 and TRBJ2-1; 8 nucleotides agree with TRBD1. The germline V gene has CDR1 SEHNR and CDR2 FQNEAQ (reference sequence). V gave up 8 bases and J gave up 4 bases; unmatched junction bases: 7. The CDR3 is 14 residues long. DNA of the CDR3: TGTGCCAGCTCACCTGACAGGGGTTACAATGAGCAGTTCTTC. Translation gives CASSPDRGYNEQFF.

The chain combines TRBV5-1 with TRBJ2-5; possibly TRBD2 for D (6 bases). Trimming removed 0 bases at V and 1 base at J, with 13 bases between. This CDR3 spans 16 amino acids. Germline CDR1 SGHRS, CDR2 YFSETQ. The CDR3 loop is CASSLVSGPSQETQYF. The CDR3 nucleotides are TGCGCCAGCAGCTTGGTTAGCGGCCCATCCCAAGAGACCCAGTACTTC.

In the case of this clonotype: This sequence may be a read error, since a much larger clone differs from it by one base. CDR3 DNA sequence: TGCAGTACGCTGGTGAACTCCCAAGAGACCCAGTACTTC. This encodes CSTLVNSQETQYF. The chain has TRBV20-1 and TRBJ2-4; no reliable D call. The J call is in doubt because the DNA end fits TRBJ2-5 better. This CDR3 has 13 amino acids. The germline V gene has CDR1 DFQATT and CDR2 SNEGSKA (reference sequence).

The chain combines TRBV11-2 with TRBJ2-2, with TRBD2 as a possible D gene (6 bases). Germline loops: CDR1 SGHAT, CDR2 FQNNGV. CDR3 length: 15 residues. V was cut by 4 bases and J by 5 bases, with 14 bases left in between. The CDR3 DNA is TGTGCCAGCAGCTCCGGGACTCTGAAGACCGGGGAGCTGTTTTTT. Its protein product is CASSSGTLKTGELFF.

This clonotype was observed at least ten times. The DNA for the CDR3 is TGCGCCAGCAGCTTGGAGAGGTTGGACACTGAAGCTTTCTTT. Residues: CASSLERLDTEAFF. This rearrangement joins TRBV5-1 to TRBJ1-1; D remains unclear. The CDR3 runs 14 residues. CDR1 SGHRS and CDR2 YFSETQ come from the germline V gene. V was pared by 0 bases and J by 3 bases, with 9 bases between. Together with reference TRBV5-1 and TRBJ1-1, the CDR3 gives the full variable domain: KAGVTQTPRYLIKTRGQQVTLSCSPISGHRSVSWYQQTPGQGLQFLFEYFSETQRNKGNFPGRFSGRQFSNSRSEMNVSTLELGDSALYLCASSLERLDTEAFFGQGTRLTVV.

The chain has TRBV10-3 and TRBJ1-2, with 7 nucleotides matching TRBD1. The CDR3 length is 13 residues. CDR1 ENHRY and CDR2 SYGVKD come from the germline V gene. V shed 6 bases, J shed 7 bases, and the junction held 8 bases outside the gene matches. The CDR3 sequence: CAIRGTGESGYTF. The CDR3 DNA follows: TGTGCCATCAGGGGAACAGGGGAATCTGGCTACACCTTC.

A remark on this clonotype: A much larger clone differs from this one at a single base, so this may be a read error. CDR3 amino acids: CASSLDSAGGPLMGYNEQFF. The DNA of the CDR3 is TGTGCCAGCAGCTTAGATTCAGCGGGAGGGCCTTTGATGGGCTACAATGAGCAGTTCTTC. V is TRBV11-2 and J is TRBJ2-1; 10 nucleotides match TRBD2. Germline CDR1 is SGHAT and CDR2 is FQNNGV. The CDR3 is 20 amino acids. The trim removed 0 bases at V and 3 bases at J, leaving 14 bases unmatched. The full variable domain, in which reference TRBV11-2 and TRBJ2-1 provide the parts outside the CDR3, is EAGVAQSPRYKIIEKRQSVAFWCNPISGHATLYWYQQILGQGPKLLIQFQNNGVVDDSQLPKDRFSAERLKGVDSTLKIQPAKLEDSAVYLCASSLDSAGGPLMGYNEQFFGPGTRLTVL.

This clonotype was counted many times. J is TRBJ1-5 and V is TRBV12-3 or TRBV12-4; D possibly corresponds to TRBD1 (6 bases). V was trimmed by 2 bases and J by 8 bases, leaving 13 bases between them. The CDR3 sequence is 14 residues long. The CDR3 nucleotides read TGTGCCAGCAGTTTAAGAGGGGGAGGTGAGCCCCAGCATTTT. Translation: CASSLRGGGEPQHF.

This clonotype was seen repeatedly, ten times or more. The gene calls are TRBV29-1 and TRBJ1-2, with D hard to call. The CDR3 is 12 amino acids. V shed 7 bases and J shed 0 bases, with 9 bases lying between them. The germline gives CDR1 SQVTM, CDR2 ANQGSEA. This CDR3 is CSALDANYGYTF. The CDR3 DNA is TGCAGCGCCTTGGATGCTAACTATGGCTACACCTTC. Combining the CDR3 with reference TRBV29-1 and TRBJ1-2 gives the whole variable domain SAVISQKPSRDICQRGTSLTIQCQVDSQVTMMFWYRQQPGQSLTLIATANQGSEATYESGFVIDKFPISRPNLTFSTLTVSNMSPEDSSIYLCSALDANYGYTFGSGTRLTVV.

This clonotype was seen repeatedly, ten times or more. This CDR3 is CATSRERSARGYTF. The CDR3 nucleotides are TGTGCCACCAGCAGAGAGCGGTCAGCGAGAGGCTACACCTTC. This chain joins TRBV15 and TRBJ1-2; D is uncertain. Trimming pared 0 bases from V and 8 bases from J, leaving 13 bases between. The CDR3 is 14 amino acids. Germline V lookup: CDR1 LNHNV, CDR2 YYDKDF (reference sequence).